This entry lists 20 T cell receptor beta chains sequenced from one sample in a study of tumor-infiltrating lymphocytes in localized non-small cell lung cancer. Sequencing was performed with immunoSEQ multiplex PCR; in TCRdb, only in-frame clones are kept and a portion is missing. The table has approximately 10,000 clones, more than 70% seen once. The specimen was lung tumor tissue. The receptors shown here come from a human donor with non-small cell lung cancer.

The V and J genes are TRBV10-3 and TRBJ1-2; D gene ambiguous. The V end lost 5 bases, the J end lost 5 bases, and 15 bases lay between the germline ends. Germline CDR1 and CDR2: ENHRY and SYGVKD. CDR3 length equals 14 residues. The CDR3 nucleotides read TGTGCCATCAGTTTTTCCTCGACGGAGTATGGCTACACCTTC. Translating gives CAISFSSTEYGYTF.

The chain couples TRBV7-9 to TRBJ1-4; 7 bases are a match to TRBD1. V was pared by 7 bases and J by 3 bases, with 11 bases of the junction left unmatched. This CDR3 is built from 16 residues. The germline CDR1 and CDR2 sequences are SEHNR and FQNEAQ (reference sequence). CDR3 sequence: CASTPQGGASNEKLFF. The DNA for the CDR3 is TGTGCCAGCACCCCCCAGGGGGGGGCGTCTAATGAAAAACTGTTTTTT.

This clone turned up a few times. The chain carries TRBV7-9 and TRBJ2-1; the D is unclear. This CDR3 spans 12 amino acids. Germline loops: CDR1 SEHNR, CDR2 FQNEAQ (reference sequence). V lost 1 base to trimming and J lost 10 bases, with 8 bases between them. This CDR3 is CASSLDGREQFF. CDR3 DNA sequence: TGTGCCAGCAGCTTAGACGGTCGAGAGCAGTTCTTC. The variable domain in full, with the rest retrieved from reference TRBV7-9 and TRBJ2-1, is DTGVSQNPRHKITKRGQNVTFRCDPISEHNRLYWYRQTLGQGPEFLTYFQNEAQLEKSRLLSDRFSAERPKGSFSTLEIQRTEQGDSAMYLCASSLDGREQFFGPGTRLTVL.

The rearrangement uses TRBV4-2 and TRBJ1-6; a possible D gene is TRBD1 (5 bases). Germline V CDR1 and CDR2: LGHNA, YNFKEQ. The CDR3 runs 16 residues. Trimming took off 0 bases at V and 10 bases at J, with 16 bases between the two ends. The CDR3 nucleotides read TGTGCCAGCAGCCAAGACGCGACAGTTCGAAACTCACCCCTCCACTTT. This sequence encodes CASSQDATVRNSPLHF.

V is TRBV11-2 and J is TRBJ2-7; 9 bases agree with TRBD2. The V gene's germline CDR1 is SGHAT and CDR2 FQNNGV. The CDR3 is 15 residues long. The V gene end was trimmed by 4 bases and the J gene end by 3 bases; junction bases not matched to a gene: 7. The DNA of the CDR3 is TGTGCCAGCAGCTCCTTAGCGGGGGAGCACTACGAGCAGTACTTC. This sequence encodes CASSSLAGEHYEQYF. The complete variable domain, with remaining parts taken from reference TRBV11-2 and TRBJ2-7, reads EAGVAQSPRYKIIEKRQSVAFWCNPISGHATLYWYQQILGQGPKLLIQFQNNGVVDDSQLPKDRFSAERLKGVDSTLKIQPAKLEDSAVYLCASSSLAGEHYEQYFGPGTRLTVT.

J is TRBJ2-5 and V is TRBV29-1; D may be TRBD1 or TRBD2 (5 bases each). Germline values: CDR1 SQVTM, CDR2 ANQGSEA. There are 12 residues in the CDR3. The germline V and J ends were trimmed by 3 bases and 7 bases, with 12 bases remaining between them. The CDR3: CSVDRGVGTQYF. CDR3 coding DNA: TGCAGCGTTGATAGGGGAGTCGGGACCCAGTACTTC.

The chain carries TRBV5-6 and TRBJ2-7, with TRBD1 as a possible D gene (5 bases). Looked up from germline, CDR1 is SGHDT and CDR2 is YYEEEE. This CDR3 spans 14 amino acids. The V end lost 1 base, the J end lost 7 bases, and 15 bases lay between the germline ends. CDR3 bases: TGTGCCAGCAGCTTGACAGGACCGAGACGAGAGCAGTACTTC. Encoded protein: CASSLTGPRREQYF.

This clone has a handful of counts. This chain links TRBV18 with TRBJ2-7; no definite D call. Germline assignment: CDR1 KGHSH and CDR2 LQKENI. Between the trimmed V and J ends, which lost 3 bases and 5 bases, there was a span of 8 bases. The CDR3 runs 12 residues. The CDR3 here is CASSPFADEQYF. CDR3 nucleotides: TGTGCCAGCTCACCCTTCGCGGACGAGCAGTACTTC.

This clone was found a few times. The CDR3 protein is CSVFGGYDTQYF. The CDR3 region has the DNA TGCAGCGTTTTCGGGGGCTATGATACGCAGTATTTT. This chain links TRBV29-1 with TRBJ2-3, with D perhaps given as TRBD1 or TRBD2 (6 bases each). V was shortened by 5 bases and J by 6 bases, with 12 bases between the two germline ends. Germline-derived CDR1 and CDR2 are SQVTM and ANQGSEA. The CDR3 is 12 residues long.

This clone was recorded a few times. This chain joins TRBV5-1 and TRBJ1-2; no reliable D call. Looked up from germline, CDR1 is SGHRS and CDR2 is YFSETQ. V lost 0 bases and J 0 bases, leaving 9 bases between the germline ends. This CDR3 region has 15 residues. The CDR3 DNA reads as TGCGCCAGCAGCTTGGACTGGGCCTCTAACTATGGCTACACCTTC. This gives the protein CASSLDWASNYGYTF.

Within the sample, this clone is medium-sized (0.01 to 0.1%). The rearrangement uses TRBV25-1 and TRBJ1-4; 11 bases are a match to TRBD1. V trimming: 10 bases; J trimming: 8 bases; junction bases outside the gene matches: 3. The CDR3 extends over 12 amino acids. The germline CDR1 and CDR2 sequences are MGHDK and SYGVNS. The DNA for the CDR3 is TGTGCCACCGGGACAGGGGGGGAAAAACTGTTTTTT. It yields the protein CATGTGGEKLFF.

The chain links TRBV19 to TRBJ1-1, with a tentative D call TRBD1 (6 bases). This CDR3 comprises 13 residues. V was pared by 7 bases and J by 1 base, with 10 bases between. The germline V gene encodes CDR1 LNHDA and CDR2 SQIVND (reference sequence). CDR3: CASTGQRNTEAFF. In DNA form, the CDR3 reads TGTGCCAGTACTGGACAGCGGAACACTGAAGCTTTCTTT.

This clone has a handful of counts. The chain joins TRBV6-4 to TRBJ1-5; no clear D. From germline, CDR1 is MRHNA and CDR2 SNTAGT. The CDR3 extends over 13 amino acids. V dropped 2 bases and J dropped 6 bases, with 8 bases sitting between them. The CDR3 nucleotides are TGTGCCAGCAGTGACAGAATAGGTCAGCCCCAGCATTTT. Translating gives CASSDRIGQPQHF.

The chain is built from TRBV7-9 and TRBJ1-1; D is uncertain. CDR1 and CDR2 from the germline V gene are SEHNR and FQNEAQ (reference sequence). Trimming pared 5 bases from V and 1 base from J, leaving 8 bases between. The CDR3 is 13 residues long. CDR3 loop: CASSTLWNTEAFF. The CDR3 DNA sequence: TGTGCCAGCAGCACCCTTTGGAACACTGAAGCTTTCTTT.

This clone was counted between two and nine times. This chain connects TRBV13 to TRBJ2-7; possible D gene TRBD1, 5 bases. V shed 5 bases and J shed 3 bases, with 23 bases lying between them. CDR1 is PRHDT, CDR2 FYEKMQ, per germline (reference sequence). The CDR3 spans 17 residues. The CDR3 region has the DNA TGTGCCAGCAGCCTTCAGGGTTCCCAGTCCATAAACTACGAGCAGTACTTC. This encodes CASSLQGSQSINYEQYF.

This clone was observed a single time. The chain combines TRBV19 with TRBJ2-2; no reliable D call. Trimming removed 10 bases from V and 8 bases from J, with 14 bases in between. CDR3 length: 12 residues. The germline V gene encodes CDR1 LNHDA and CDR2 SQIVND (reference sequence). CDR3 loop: CATLGIRGELFF. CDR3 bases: TGTGCCACCCTGGGGATCCGGGGGGAGCTGTTTTTT.

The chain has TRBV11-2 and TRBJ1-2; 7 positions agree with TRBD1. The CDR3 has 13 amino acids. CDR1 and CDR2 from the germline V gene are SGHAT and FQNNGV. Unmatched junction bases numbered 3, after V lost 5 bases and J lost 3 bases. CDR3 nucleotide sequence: TGTGCCAGCAGCCCTGGACAGGACTATGGCTACACCTTC. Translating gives CASSPGQDYGYTF.

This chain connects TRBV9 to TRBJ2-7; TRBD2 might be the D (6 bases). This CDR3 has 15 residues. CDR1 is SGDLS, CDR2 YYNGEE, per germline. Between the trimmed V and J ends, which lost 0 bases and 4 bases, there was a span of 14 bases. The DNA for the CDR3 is TGTGCCAGCAGCGTAGGCGGGACGTCCTTTTACGAGCAGTACTTC. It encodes CASSVGGTSFYEQYF.

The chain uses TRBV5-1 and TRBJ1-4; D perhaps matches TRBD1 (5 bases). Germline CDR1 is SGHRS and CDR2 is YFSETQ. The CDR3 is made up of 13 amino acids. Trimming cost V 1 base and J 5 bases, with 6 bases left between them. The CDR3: CASSLYRNEKLFF. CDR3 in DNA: TGCGCCAGCAGCTTGTACAGGAATGAAAAACTGTTTTTT. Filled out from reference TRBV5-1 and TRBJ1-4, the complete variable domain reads KAGVTQTPRYLIKTRGQQVTLSCSPISGHRSVSWYQQTPGQGLQFLFEYFSETQRNKGNFPGRFSGRQFSNSRSEMNVSTLELGDSALYLCASSLYRNEKLFFGSGTQLSVL.

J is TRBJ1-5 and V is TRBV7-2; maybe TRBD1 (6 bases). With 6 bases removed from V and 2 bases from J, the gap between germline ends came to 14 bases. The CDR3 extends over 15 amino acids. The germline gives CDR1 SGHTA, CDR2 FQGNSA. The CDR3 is CASRFRGGGNQPQHF. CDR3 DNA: TGTGCCAGCAGGTTTAGGGGGGGAGGCAATCAGCCCCAGCATTTT.